These 5 T cell receptor beta chains were all obtained from the same sample, sequenced in a study of blood T cell repertoires in COVID-19. The table came from immunoSEQ multiplex PCR; TCRdb's copy has only in-frame clones and leaves some out. The table has about 350,000 clones, approximately 84% seen once. Sample: PBMCs or T cells enriched from blood (not recorded which). The receptors shown here come from a woman aged 25 to 45 who had recovered from COVID-19.

The V gene is TRBV7-2, the J gene TRBJ2-7, with TRBD2 matching 10 bases. The CDR3 consists of 14 residues. Germline V gives CDR1 SGHTA, CDR2 FQGNSA. V shed 2 bases, J shed 6 bases, and the junction held 4 bases outside the gene matches. This CDR3 is CASSLTSGVSEQYF. The CDR3 bases are TGTGCCAGCAGCTTAACTAGCGGGGTAAGCGAGCAGTACTTC.

This clone was recorded a few times. This rearrangement joins TRBV4-2 to TRBJ2-7; the match to TRBD2 covers 15 bases. The CDR3 loop spans 16 amino acids. After removal of 1 base from V and 2 bases from J, the junction contained 0 bases not matched to a gene. The germline gives CDR1 LGHNA, CDR2 YNFKEQ. This chain's CDR3 is CASSQGTSGGAYEQYF. The CDR3 DNA is TGTGCCAGCAGCCAAGGGACTAGCGGGGGGGCCTACGAGCAGTACTTC.

The rearrangement joins TRBV29-1 to TRBJ1-4; D may be TRBD1 (5 bases). From germline, CDR1 is SQVTM and CDR2 ANQGSEA. This CDR3 has 15 amino acids. Trimming cost V 1 base and J 8 bases, with 17 bases left between them. The CDR3 DNA is TGCAGCGTTGAAGGGGGCTTGCGGGGATACGAAAAACTGTTTTTT. It is translated as CSVEGGLRGYEKLFF.

The chain couples TRBV2 to TRBJ2-4, with 10 bases matching TRBD1. Unmatched junction bases numbered 17, after V lost 6 bases and J lost 6 bases. Germline V gene lookup returns CDR1 SNHLY and CDR2 FYNNEI. The CDR3 length is 18 residues. CDR3 DNA: TGTGCCAGCAGGAGAAGGTGGGACAGGGGCCCAATGGGAAACATTCAGTACTTC. It translates to CASRRRWDRGPMGNIQYF.

This rearrangement joins TRBV3-1 (or the pseudogene TRBV3-2) to TRBJ2-7, with a tentative D call TRBD2 (6 bases). The CDR3 contains 16 residues. Germline V gene lookup returns CDR1 LGHDT and CDR2 YNNKEL (reference sequence). Deletions cut 0 bases from V and 0 bases from J, with 12 bases between. The CDR3 loop reads CASSQEGLTLSYEQYF. CDR3 in DNA: TGTGCCAGCAGCCAAGAGGGACTCACGCTCTCCTACGAGCAGTACTTC.